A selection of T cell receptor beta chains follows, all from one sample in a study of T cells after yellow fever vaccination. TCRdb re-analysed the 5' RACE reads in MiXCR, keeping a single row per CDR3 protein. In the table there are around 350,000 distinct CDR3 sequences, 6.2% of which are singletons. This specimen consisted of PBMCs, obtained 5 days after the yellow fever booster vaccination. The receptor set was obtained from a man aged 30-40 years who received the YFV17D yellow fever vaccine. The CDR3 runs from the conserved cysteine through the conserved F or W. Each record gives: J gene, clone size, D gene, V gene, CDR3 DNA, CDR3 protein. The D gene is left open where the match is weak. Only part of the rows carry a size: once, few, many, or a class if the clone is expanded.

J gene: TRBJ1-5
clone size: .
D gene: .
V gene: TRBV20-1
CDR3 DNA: TGCAGTGCTAGAGATAAAAGTCAGCCCCAGCATTTT
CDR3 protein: CSARDKSQPQHF

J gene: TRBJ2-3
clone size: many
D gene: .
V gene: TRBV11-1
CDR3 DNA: TGTGCCAGCAGCTATTACAGGGACACAGATACGCAGTATTTT
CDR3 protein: CASSYYRDTDTQYF

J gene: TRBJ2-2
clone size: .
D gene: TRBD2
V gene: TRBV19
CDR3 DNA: TGTGCCAGTAGTATCCGACCTAGCGGACCAGGACGGACCGGGGAGCTGTTTTTT
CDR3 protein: CASSIRPSGPGRTGELFF

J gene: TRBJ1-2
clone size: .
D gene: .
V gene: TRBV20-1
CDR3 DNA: TGCAGTGCTAGCTACAGCGATCGCTACACCTTC
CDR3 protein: CSASYSDRYTF

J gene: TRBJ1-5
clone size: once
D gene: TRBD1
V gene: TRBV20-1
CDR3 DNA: TGCAGTGCTAGAGATGACGGGACAGGGGATAATCAGCCCCAGGATTTT
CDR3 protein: CSARDDGTGDNQPQDF

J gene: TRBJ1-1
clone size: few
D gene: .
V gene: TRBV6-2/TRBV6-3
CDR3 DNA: TGTGCCAGCAGTTCCCGAGCGAGGGTCACTGAAGCTTTCTTT
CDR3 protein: CASSSRARVTEAFF

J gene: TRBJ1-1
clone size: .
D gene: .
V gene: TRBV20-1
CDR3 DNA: TGCAGTGCTACCACCTCCTCCATGAACACTGAAGCTTTCTTT
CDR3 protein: CSATTSSMNTEAFF

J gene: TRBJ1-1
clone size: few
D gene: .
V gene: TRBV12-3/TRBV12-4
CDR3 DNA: TGTGCCAGCAGTTTAGGGGCATCTCTGGAGACTGAAGCTTTCTTT
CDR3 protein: CASSLGASLETEAFF

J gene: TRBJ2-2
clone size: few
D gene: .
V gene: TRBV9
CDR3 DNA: TGTGCCAGCAGCGCCCTACTTCAAGGCGGGGAGCTGTTTTTT
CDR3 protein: CASSALLQGGELFF

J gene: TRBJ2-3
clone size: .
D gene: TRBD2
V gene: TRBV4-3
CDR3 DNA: TGCGCCAGCAGCCAAGATCGGGGATTAGCGGGAGGGTCGAGCGCAGATACGCAGTATTTT
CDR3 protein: CASSQDRGLAGGSSADTQYF

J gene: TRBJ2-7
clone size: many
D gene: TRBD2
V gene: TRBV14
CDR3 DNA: TGTGCCAGCAGCCCCCTAGGGACTAGGGCCTACGAGCAGTACTTC
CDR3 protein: CASSPLGTRAYEQYF

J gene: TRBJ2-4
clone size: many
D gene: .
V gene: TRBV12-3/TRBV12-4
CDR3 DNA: TGTGCCAGCAGTTTCGGGGGAGAGGTCAAAAACATTCAGTACTTC
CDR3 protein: CASSFGGEVKNIQYF

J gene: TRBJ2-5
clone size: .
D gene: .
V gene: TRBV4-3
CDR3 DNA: TGCGCCAGCAGCCGCCTATCGGGGGAGACCCAGTACTTC
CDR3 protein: CASSRLSGETQYF

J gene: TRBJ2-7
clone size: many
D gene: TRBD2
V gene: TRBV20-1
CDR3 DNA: TGCAGTGCTAGACCCCTGAAAACTAGCGGGACAGAGCAGTACTTC
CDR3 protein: CSARPLKTSGTEQYF

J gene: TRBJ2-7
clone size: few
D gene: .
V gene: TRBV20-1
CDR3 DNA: TGCAGTGCTAGAGGGAGTCGTCCCACGGTCGAGCAGTACTTC
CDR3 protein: CSARGSRPTVEQYF

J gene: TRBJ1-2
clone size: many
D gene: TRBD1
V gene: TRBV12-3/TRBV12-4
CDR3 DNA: TGTGCCAGCAGTTTGTGGGCGGGACAGGGGGTCGGCTACACCTTC
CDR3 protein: CASSLWAGQGVGYTF

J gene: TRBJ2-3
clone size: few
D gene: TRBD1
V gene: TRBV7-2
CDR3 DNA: TGTGCCAGCAGCTTAGTGGGGACAGGGGCAGGAGATACGCAGTATTTT
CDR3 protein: CASSLVGTGAGDTQYF

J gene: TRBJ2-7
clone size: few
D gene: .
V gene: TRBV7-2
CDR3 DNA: TGTGCCAGCAGCCAGTGGAGGCGGAGCGGGTCCTACGAGCAGTACTTC
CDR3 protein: CASSQWRRSGSYEQYF

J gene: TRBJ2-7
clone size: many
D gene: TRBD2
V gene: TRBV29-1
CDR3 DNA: TGCAGCGTTGTAAAAGCGGGAGGCGAGCAGTACTTC
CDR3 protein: CSVVKAGGEQYF

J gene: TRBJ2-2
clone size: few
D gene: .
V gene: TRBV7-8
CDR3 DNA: TGTGCCAGCAGTGACCGCACCCGGGAGACAGGAGTCACCGGGGAGCTGTTTTTT
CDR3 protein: CASSDRTRETGVTGELFF

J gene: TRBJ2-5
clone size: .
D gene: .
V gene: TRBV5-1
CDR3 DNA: TGCGCCAGCAGCTCGCTCAGGGGCAGGGAGACCCAGTACTTC
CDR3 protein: CASSSLRGRETQYF

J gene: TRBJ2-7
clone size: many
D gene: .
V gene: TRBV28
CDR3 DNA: TGTGCCAGCAGCCGCGCTTGGGCCGCCTACGAGCAGTACTTC
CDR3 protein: CASSRAWAAYEQYF

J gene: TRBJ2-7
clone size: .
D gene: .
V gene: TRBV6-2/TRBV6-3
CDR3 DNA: TGTGCCAGCACCACCCAGGGGCCCCTTACCTACGAGCAGTACTTC
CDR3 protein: CASTTQGPLTYEQYF

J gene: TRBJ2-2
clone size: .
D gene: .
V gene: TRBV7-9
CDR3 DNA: TGTCTTAGCGGAATCACCGGGGAGCTGTTTTTT
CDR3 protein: CLSGITGELFF

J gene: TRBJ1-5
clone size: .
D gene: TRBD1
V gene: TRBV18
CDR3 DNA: TGTGCCAGCTCACGACAGGGGGCCTATCAGCCCCAGCATTTT
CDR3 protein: CASSRQGAYQPQHF

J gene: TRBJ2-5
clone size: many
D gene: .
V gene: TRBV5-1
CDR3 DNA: TGCGCCAGCGAACTTTCCGGGACCCAGGGACAAGAGACCCAGTACTTC
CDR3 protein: CASELSGTQGQETQYF

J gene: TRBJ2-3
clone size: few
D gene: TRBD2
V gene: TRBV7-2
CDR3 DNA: TGTGCCAGCAGCTTCATAGCGGGAGATACGCAGTATTTT
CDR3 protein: CASSFIAGDTQYF

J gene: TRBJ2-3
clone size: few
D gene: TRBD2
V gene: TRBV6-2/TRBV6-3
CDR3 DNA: TGTGCCAGCAGGGAGACTAGCGGGAGAATCGCAGATACGCAGTATTTT
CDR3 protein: CASRETSGRIADTQYF

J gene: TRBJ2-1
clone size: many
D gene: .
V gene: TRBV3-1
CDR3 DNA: TGTGCCAGCAGCCAACCGCCAGGGAACAATGAGCAGTTCTTC
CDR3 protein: CASSQPPGNNEQFF

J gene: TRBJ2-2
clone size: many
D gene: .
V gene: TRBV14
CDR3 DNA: TGTGCCAGCAGCCAAGGCGCCGGGACCGGGGAGCTGTTTTTT
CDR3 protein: CASSQGAGTGELFF

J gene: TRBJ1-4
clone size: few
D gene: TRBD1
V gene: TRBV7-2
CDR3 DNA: TGTGCCAGCAGCTTATTCCCGTCACAGGGGCTGAATGAAAAACTGTTTTTT
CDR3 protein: CASSLFPSQGLNEKLFF

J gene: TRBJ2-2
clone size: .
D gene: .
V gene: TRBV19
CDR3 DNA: TGTGCCAGTAGTCCCCAAGAGACAGCCACCGGGGAGCTGTTTTTT
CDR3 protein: CASSPQETATGELFF

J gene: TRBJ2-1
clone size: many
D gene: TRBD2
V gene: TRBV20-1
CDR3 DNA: TGCAGTGCTAGAGCTCGGACTAGCGGGAGGCTTGGCAATGAGCAGTTCTTC
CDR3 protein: CSARARTSGRLGNEQFF

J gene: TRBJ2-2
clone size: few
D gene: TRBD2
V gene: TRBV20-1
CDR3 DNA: TGCAGTGCTCTCAGGACTAGGCCCGGGGAGCTGTTTTTT
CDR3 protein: CSALRTRPGELFF

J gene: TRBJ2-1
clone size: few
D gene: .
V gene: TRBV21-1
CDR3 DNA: TGTGCCAGCAGCACGGGTCGATGGAGCAAATCCTTC
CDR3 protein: CASSTGRWSKSF

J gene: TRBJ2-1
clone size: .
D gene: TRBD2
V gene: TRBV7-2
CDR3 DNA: TGTGCCAGCAGCTACCCAGGACTAGCCTATGAGCAGTTCTTC
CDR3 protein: CASSYPGLAYEQFF

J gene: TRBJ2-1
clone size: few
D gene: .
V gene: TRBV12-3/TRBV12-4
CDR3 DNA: TGTGCCAGCAGTCCTCGTAGCGGTGGTGAGCAGTTCTTC
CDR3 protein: CASSPRSGGEQFF

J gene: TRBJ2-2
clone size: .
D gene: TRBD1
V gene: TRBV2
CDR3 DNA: TGTGCCAGCAGCGACACAGGGGGCATAGGCACCGGGGAGCTGTTTTTT
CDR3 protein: CASSDTGGIGTGELFF

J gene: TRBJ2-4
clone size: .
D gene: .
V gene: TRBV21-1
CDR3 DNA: TGTGCCAGCAGCAAAGGAGTTGGGCTAACCAAAAACATTCAGTACTTC
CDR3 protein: CASSKGVGLTKNIQYF

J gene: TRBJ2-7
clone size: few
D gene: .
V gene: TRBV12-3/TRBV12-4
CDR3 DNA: TGTGCCAGCACCGACGATGACGAGCAGTACTTC
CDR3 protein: CASTDDDEQYF

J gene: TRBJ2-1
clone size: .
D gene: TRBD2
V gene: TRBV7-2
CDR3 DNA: TGTGCCAGCAGCTCCTCGACTAGCATTAATGAGCAGTTCTTC
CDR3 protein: CASSSSTSINEQFF

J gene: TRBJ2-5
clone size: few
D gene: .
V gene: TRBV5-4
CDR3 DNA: TGTGCCAGCAGCTCCAGGTGGGGGGGGCGTCTTGTCCTCCCGGAGACCCAGTACTTC
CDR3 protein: CASSSRWGGRLVLPETQYF

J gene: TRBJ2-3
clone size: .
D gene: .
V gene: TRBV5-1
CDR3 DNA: TGCGCCAGCAGTAGTGTCGGTAGCACAGATACGCAGTATTTT
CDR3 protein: CASSSVGSTDTQYF

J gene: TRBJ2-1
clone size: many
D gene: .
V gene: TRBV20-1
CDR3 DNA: TGCAGTGTTGACGGGCGAGGGAATGAGCAGTTCTTC
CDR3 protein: CSVDGRGNEQFF

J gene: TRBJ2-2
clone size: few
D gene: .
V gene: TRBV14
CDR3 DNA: TGTGCCAGCAGCCAACCCCTCCGGTGGACTGCAGGGTCGAACACCGGGGAGCTGTTTTTT
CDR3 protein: CASSQPLRWTAGSNTGELFF

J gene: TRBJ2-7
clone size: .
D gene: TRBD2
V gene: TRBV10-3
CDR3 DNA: TGTGCCATCAGCCACCTGGGACTAGAACCCCACGAGCAGTACTTC
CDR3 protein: CAISHLGLEPHEQYF

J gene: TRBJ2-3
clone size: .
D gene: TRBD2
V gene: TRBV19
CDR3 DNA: TGTGCCAGTAGTGTTATAGCGGGATCCCCAGATACGCAGTATTTT
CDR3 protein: CASSVIAGSPDTQYF

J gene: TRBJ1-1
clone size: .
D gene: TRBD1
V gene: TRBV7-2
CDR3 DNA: TGTGCCAGCAGCTTAGGACGGACAGGGGGCAGCGGAGCTTCCTTT
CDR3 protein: CASSLGRTGGSGASF

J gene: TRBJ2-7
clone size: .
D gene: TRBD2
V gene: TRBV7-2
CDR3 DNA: TGTGCCAGCAGCTTAGCGCTAAAGACGCGCGGGGGAGAATCCTACGAGCAGTACTTC
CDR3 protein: CASSLALKTRGGESYEQYF

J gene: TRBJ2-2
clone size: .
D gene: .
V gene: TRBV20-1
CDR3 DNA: TGCAGTGCTAGAGATTCCTCTATCTACACCGGGGAGCTGTTTTTT
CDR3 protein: CSARDSSIYTGELFF

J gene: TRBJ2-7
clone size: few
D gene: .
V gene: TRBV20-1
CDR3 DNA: TGCAGTGCTAGAGATCCGGGTTCGGAGACACCACTCTACGAGCAGTACTTC
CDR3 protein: CSARDPGSETPLYEQYF

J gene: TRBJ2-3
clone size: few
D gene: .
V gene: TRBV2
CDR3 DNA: TGTGCCAGCAAGCAATCACGGACGGACACAGATACGCAGTATTTT
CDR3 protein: CASKQSRTDTDTQYF

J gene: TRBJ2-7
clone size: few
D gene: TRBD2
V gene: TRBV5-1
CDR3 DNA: TGCGCCAGCAGCGTGGGGACTAGCGGGAGTGTCTACGAGCAGTACTTC
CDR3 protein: CASSVGTSGSVYEQYF